The 21 T cell receptor beta chains in this list originate from one sample, sequenced in a study of tumor and adjacent non-tumor tissue in lung cancer. No cell sorting was done before RNA was extracted from the tissue. Distant lung tissue was collected more than 3 cm away from the tumor edge. Three rounds of nested PCR, following a modified ARM-PCR protocol, produced the TCRbeta library. TCRdb independently ran MiXCR on the multiplex PCR reads; one entry per CDR3 protein. Of 50,000 to 60,000 distinct CDR3 sequences listed, around three quarters are singletons. Material for sequencing was distant non-tumor lung tissue. The receptor set was obtained from a woman aged 55-75 years with non-small cell lung cancer.

The table lists this clonotype with a count of one. One end of the junction varies from germline; a read error may be responsible. The chain carries TRBV4-3 and TRBJ2-3; D unresolved. The length of the CDR3 is 15 residues. Per the germline V gene, CDR1 is LGHNA and CDR2 is YSLEER. The CDR3 sequence is CASSQERRSTDTQYF. The DNA of the CDR3 is TGCGCCAGCAGTCAAGAAAGGAGAAGCACAGATACGCAGTATTTT.

This chain links TRBV7-2 with TRBJ2-3; D could derive from TRBD1 or TRBD2 (5 bases each). Trimming stripped 5 bases from V and 0 bases from J, with 21 bases between. This CDR3 contains 18 residues. From germline, CDR1 is SGHTA and CDR2 FQGNSA. For the CDR3, the DNA is TGTGCCAGCAGCAAGGCCGGACATGGAGGTGCTAGCACAGATACGCAGTATTTT. This gives the protein CASSKAGHGGASTDTQYF.

On this clonotype itself: The junction departs from germline at one end; a sequencing error may be responsible. This chain uses TRBV29-1 with TRBJ2-3; D gene uncertain. This CDR3 spans 13 amino acids. In germline, CDR1 is SQVTM, CDR2 ANQGSEA. CDR3 in DNA: TGCAGCGACCGGGTTGGTGGCACAGATACGCGGTATTTT. It yields the protein CSDRVGGTDTRYF.

Notes on this clonotype: One end of the junction fails to match germline, which may point to a read error. The chain joins TRBV6-5 to TRBJ2-5; TRBD2 is a possible D gene (6 bases). CDR3 length: 16 residues. Germline V lookup: CDR1 MNHEY, CDR2 SVGAGI. In DNA, the CDR3 is TGTGCCAGCAGGCGGGGTGGGTCACACGGCCAAGAGACCCACTACTTC. It codes for CASRRGGSHGQETHYF.

The gene calls are TRBV7-3 and TRBJ2-2, with D unresolved. This CDR3 region has 15 residues. Germline V gene sequence: CDR1 SGHTA, CDR2 FQGTGA. Between the trimmed V and J ends, which lost 1 base and 5 bases, there was a span of 11 bases. DNA for the CDR3: TGTGCCAGCAGCTTAAGTGGGCCTGGGACCGGGGAGCTGTTTTTT. Amino acid sequence: CASSLSGPGTGELFF. The entire variable domain, with the rest obtained from reference TRBV7-3 and TRBJ2-2, is as follows: GAGVSQTPSNKVTEKGKYVELRCDPISGHTALYWYRQSLGQGPEFLIYFQGTGAADDSGLPNDRFFAVRPEGSVSTLKIQRTERGDSAVYLCASSLSGPGTGELFFGEGSRLTVL.

This clonotype was seen repeatedly, ten times or more. The chain recombines TRBV7-9 with TRBJ1-2; D uncertain. The germline gives CDR1 SEHNR, CDR2 FQNEAQ (reference sequence). V lost 2 bases and J 8 bases, leaving 12 bases between the germline ends. CDR3 size: 13 residues. The DNA for the CDR3 is TGTGCCAGCAGCTTAAATAGGAAGGAGGGCTACACCTTC. Its translation is CASSLNRKEGYTF. The whole variable domain, remainder taken from reference TRBV7-9 and TRBJ1-2, is DTGVSQNPRHKITKRGQNVTFRCDPISEHNRLYWYRQTLGQGPEFLTYFQNEAQLEKSRLLSDRFSAERPKGSFSTLEIQRTEQGDSAMYLCASSLNRKEGYTFGSGTRLTVV.

Note on this clonotype: Relative to the germline gene, one junction end is altered; a read error may explain this. The rearrangement links TRBV4-3 to TRBJ2-1; no clear D. Germline V lookup: CDR1 LGHNA, CDR2 YSLEER. This CDR3 spans 15 amino acids. The CDR3 sequence is CDSSSSGSSDNEQFF. The CDR3 region has the DNA TGCGACAGCAGCTCCTCCGGGTCGTCCGACAATGAGCAGTTCTTT.

This clonotype came up a few times. At one end, the junction sequence differs from germline, possibly due to a read error. This chain links TRBV29-1 with TRBJ1-5; the match to TRBD1 covers 10 bases. The CDR3 sequence is 13 residues long. CDR1 SQVTM and CDR2 ANQGSEA come from the germline V gene. CDR3 loop: CSVVDRGGQPQHF. The CDR3 DNA reads TGCAGCGTTGTGGACAGGGGGGGTCAGCCTCAGCATTTT.

The chain has TRBV25-1 and TRBJ2-1; 11 positions match TRBD1. Germline V gives CDR1 MGHDK, CDR2 SYGVNS. V lost 7 bases, J lost 4 bases, and 12 bases stayed unmatched. This CDR3 contains 17 residues. DNA of the CDR3: TGTGCCAGCAATACCTCTCGGACAGGGGGCCCTTACAATGAGCAGTTCTTC. Protein product: CASNTSRTGGPYNEQFF.

Concerning this clonotype itself: An end of the junction does not agree with germline; a read error may underlie this. V and J are TRBV11-1 and TRBJ1-2, with D possibly TRBD1 on 6 matching bases. Germline CDR1 reads SGHAT; CDR2 reads FQDESV (reference sequence). The CDR3 extends over 13 amino acids. The DNA of the CDR3 is TGTCCCAGCAGCTCCGACAGGTTCTATGGCTACGCCTTC. Translating it yields CPSSSDRFYGYAF.

The chain couples TRBV5-4 to TRBJ2-5; D unclear. Germline-derived CDR1 and CDR2 are SGHNT and YYREEE (reference sequence). The CDR3 consists of 13 residues. V lost 6 bases to trimming and J lost 1 base, with 10 bases between them. The DNA for the CDR3 is TGTGCCAGCACCATGGTCAGCCAAGAGACCCAGTACTTC. Encoded protein: CASTMVSQETQYF.

In regard to this clonotype: Without the conserved terminal phenylalanine or tryptophan, this CDR3 likely stems from a read error. The chain has TRBV6-1 and TRBJ2-5; D ambiguous. The CDR3 has 14 amino acids. Germline V lookup: CDR1 MNHNS, CDR2 SASEGT. This CDR3 reads CVSLGFLGQETQYS. In DNA form, the CDR3 reads TGTGTCAGCCTCGGGTTTCTTGGCCAAGAGACCCAGTACTCC.

This clonotype occurred many times. The chain combines TRBV6-6 with TRBJ2-2, with TRBD1 identical over 9 bases. The V and J ends lost 5 bases and 4 bases, in that order; junction bases with no gene match: 11. The CDR3 covers 17 residues. Germline assignment: CDR1 MNHNY and CDR2 SVGAGI (reference sequence). Written as DNA, the CDR3 is TGTGCCAGCAGTGGACCACCGGGACAGGGCGTCACCGGGGAGCTGTTTTTT. This sequence encodes CASSGPPGQGVTGELFF.

A remark on this clonotype: Possible read error: a much larger clone is one base away. V usage is TRBV11-2 and J usage is TRBJ2-7; the match to TRBD2 covers 7 bases. The CDR3 has 15 amino acids. Unmatched junction bases numbered 7, after V lost 1 base and J lost 4 bases. Germline CDR1 and CDR2: SGHAT and FQNNGV. The DNA for the CDR3 is TGTGCCAGCAGCTTAGTGGGGGGGAATGAGTACGAGCAGTACTTC. This gives the protein CASSLVGGNEYEQYF.

As regards this clonotype: Since a much larger clone is just one base distant, this may be a read error. The V call is TRBV28, the J call TRBJ2-3; 8 bases agree with TRBD1. The germline gives CDR1 MDHEN, CDR2 SYDVKM. The CDR3 is 15 amino acids. For the CDR3, the DNA is TGTGCCAACAGTTTTCAGGGGGCTGGCACAGATACGCAGTATTTT. It encodes CANSFQGAGTDTQYF.

This clonotype came up many times. This sequence joins TRBV7-8 and TRBJ2-1; no firm D call. The CDR3 is made up of 12 amino acids. The germline V and J ends were trimmed by 4 bases and 9 bases, with 10 bases remaining between them. In germline, CDR1 is SGHVS, CDR2 FQNEAQ. As DNA, the CDR3 is TGTGCCAGCAGCTCAAAGGGTGGTGAGCAGTTCTTC. Amino acid sequence: CASSSKGGEQFF.

In this sample, this clonotype turned up a few times. A junction boundary mismatches the germline segment, possibly from a read error. The chain couples TRBV6-5 to TRBJ2-1, with D maybe TRBD2 (5 bases). This CDR3 has 13 amino acids. Germline CDR1 reads MNHEY; CDR2 reads SVGAGI. The CDR3 sequence: CATWESSYNEQFF. The CDR3 DNA reads as TGTGCCACGTGGGAGAGCTCCTATAATGAGCAGTTCTTC.

With regard to this clonotype: Being one base from a much bigger clone, this may be a read error. The chain couples TRBV5-4 to TRBJ1-6; D is unclear. CDR1 and CDR2 (germline): SGHNT, YYREEE (reference sequence). This CDR3 contains 14 residues. The CDR3: CASGLRAGNSPLHF. The CDR3 bases are TGTGCCAGCGGCTTGCGAGCCGGCAATTCACCCCTCCACTTT.

Concerning this clonotype: A much larger clone is a single base away; this may be a read error. The chain is built from TRBV30 and TRBJ2-3; tentatively, D is TRBD1 or TRBD2 (5 bases each). The CDR3 loop spans 13 amino acids. Germline assignment: CDR1 GTSNPN and CDR2 SVGIG (reference sequence). CDR3 sequence: CAWAGPSKDTQYF. The DNA of the CDR3 is TGTGCCTGGGCAGGGCCTAGCAAAGATACGCAGTATTTT.

In the case of this clonotype: Just one base apart from a much larger clone, this may be a read error. V and J are TRBV28 and TRBJ2-7; no firm D call. The V and J ends lost 8 bases and 5 bases respectively, with 16 bases between them. The CDR3 runs to 13 residues. CDR1 is MDHEN, CDR2 SYDVKM, per germline. The CDR3 is CASQGFLTHEQYF. DNA for the CDR3: TGTGCCAGCCAAGGGTTCCTAACCCACGAGCAGTACTTC. Full variable domain (missing parts from reference TRBV28 and TRBJ2-7): DVKVTQSSRYLVKRTGEKVFLECVQDMDHENMFWYRQDPGLGLRLIYFSYDVKMKEKGDIPEGYSVSREKKERFSLILESASTNQTSMYLCASQGFLTHEQYFGPGTRLTVT.

Concerning this clonotype itself: Here the CDR3 omits its conserved ending phenylalanine or tryptophan, so a read error is the likely source. It is unclear where the CDR3 begins or ends on the DNA, so no DNA is shown, and the CDR3 is as TCRdb lists it. The gene calls are TRBV4-3 and TRBJ2-5; whether TRBD2, the table's D call, matches the DNA was not checked. CDR1 LGHNA and CDR2 YSLEER come from the germline V gene. The CDR3 spans 15 residues, counting both ends. The CDR3 here is CASSQGLAGSETQCL.